This T cell receptor (beta chain) comes out of a study of beta chain features in type 1 diabetes. What was sequenced were expressed TCRB transcripts, since all of the isolated RNA had been reverse transcribed. The protocol was immunoSEQ multiplex PCR, while the TCRdb copy is restricted to in-frame clones and leaves out a portion. The sample records about 340,000 clones, about 13% being singletons. The CDR3 has 15 residues. Trimming pared 0 bases from V and 5 bases from J, leaving 15 bases between. Germline CDR1 reads SQVTM; CDR2 reads ANQGSEA. Study-wide findings and caveats: Researchers reported that naive, central memory and Treg TCRB repertoires appeared more similar in patients than in healthy donors. Within each of all four CD4+ subsets, Type 1 diabetes patients had TCRB CDR3s that were moderately but significantly shorter.

Notes on this clone: Its cognate antigen is unknown.

The receptor comes from a woman aged 18-29 years with type 1 diabetes. The sequencing input was naive CD4+ T cells from blood. V usage is TRBV29-1 and J usage is TRBJ2-3; D is possibly TRBD2 (6 bases). Here the CDR3 reads CSVEEPSRGRDTQYF. The CDR3 DNA sequence: TGCAGCGTTGAAGAACCCTCCCGGGGGAGAGATACGCAGTATTTT.